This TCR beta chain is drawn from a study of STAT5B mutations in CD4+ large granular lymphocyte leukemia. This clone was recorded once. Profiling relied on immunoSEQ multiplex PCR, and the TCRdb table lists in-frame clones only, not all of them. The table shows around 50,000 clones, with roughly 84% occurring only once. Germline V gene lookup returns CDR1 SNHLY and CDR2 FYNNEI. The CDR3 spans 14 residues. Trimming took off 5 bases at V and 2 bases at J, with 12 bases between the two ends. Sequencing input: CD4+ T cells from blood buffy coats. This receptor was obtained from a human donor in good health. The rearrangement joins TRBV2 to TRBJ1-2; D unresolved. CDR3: CASSTGSGNYGYTF. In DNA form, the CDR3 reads TGTGCCAGCAGTACCGGGTCTGGGAACTATGGCTACACCTTC.